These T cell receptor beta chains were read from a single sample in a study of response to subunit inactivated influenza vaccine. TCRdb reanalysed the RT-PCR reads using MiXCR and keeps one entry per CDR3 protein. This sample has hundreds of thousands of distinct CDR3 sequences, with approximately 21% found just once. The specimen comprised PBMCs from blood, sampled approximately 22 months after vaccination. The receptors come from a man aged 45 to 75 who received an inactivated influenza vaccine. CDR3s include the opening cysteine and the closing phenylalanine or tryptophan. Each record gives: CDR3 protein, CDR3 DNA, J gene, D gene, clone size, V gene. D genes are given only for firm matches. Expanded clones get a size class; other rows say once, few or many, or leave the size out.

CAIARDTEAFF TGTGCCATCGCCAGAGACACTGAAGCTTTCTTT TRBJ1-1 NA few TRBV10-3
CASSYSSEGGNSPSYNEQFF TGTGCCAGCAGTTACAGCAGCGAAGGGGGGAACTCCCCCTCCTACAATGAGCAGTTCTTC TRBJ2-1 NA NA TRBV6-2/TRBV6-3
CASSGVPGANVLTF TGTGCCAGCAGTGGCGTTCCTGGGGCCAACGTCCTGACTTTC TRBJ2-6 NA NA TRBV27
CASLWGAGNTIYF TGTGCCAGCCTGTGGGGCGCTGGAAACACCATATATTTT TRBJ1-3 NA many TRBV6-6
CSVEGDSSYEQYF TGCAGCGTTGAGGGGGACAGCTCCTACGAGCAGTACTTC TRBJ2-7 TRBD1 NA TRBV29-1
CSVMTGGSGNTIYF TGCAGCGTTATGACAGGGGGGTCTGGAAACACCATATATTTT TRBJ1-3 TRBD1 many TRBV29-1
CASSPPDSAANYGYTF TGTGCCAGCTCACCACCGGACAGTGCAGCTAACTATGGCTACACCTTC TRBJ1-2 NA NA TRBV18
CASSYTQPTGELFF TGTGCCAGCAGTTACACCCAGCCGACCGGGGAGCTGTTTTTT TRBJ2-2 NA NA TRBV6-5
CASSLFGEAFF TGTGCCAGCAGCTTATTTGGTGAAGCTTTCTTT TRBJ1-1 NA few TRBV7-9
CASSIRAGVYNEQFF TGTGCCAGTAGTATAAGAGCGGGAGTCTACAATGAGCAGTTCTTC TRBJ2-1 TRBD2 NA TRBV19
CTSSLALRIETEAFF TGTACCAGCAGCTTAGCGTTAAGGATCGAGACTGAAGCTTTCTTT TRBJ1-1 NA NA TRBV7-9
CASSRSGKETQYF TGTGCCAGCAGCCGGTCAGGGAAAGAGACCCAGTACTTC TRBJ2-5 NA few TRBV6-2/TRBV6-3
CASRSTRLTRYFEQFF TGTGCCAGCAGATCCACCCGGTTGACTAGGTACTTTGAGCAGTTCTTC TRBJ2-1 NA NA TRBV6-1
CASSLGRGGNQPQHF TGTGCCAGCAGCTTAGGCAGGGGCGGCAATCAGCCCCAGCATTTT TRBJ1-5 NA many TRBV7-9
CAWAEAGYYGYTF TGTGCCTGGGCAGAGGCAGGGTACTATGGCTACACCTTC TRBJ1-2 NA NA TRBV30
CAISDSDLMNTEAFF TGTGCCATCAGTGATTCAGACCTGATGAACACTGAAGCTTTCTTT TRBJ1-1 NA NA TRBV10-3
CASSSITTAGGYTYEQYF TGCGCCAGCAGCTCAATCACAACTGCGGGCGGCTACACCTACGAGCAGTACTTC TRBJ2-7 NA few TRBV5-1
CSARETGPAGTEAFF TGCAGTGCTAGAGAGACAGGGCCCGCCGGCACTGAAGCTTTCTTT TRBJ1-1 TRBD1 many TRBV20-1